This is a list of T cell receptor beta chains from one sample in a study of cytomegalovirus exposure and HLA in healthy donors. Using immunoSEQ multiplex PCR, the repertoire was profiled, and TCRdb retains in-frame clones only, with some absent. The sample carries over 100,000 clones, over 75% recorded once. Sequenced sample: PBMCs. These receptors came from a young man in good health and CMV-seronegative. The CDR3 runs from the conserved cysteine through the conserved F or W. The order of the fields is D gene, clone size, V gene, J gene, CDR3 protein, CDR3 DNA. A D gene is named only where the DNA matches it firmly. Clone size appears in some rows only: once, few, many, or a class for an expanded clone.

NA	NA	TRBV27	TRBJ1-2	CASILEQFYGYTF	TGTGCCAGCATTCTGGAGCAGTTCTATGGCTACACCTTC
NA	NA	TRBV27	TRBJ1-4	CASSPAGPNEKLFF	TGTGCCAGCAGCCCCGCAGGGCCCAATGAAAAACTGTTTTTT
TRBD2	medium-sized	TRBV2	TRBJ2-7	CASRSGSSYEQYF	TGTGCCAGCCGGAGCGGGAGCTCCTACGAGCAGTACTTC
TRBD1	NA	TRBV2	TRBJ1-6	CASSARGQRNSPLHF	TGTGCCAGCAGTGCCAGGGGACAGAGAAATTCACCCCTCCACTTT
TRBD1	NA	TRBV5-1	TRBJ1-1	CASTQRGQGANTEAFF	TGCGCCAGCACTCAGAGGGGACAGGGGGCGAACACTGAAGCTTTCTTT
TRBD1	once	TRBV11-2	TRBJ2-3	CASSFGTGDTDTQYF	TGTGCCAGCAGCTTCGGGACAGGGGACACAGATACGCAGTATTTT
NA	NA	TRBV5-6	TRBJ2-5	CASSFGHLQETQYF	TGTGCCAGCAGCTTCGGTCACCTCCAAGAGACCCAGTACTTC
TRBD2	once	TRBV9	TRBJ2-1	CASSVLAGSNYNEQFF	TGTGCCAGCAGCGTCCTAGCGGGGTCAAACTACAATGAGCAGTTCTTC
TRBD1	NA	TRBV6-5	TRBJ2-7	CASSATGGAYEQYF	TGTGCCAGCAGTGCGACAGGGGGCGCATACGAGCAGTACTTC
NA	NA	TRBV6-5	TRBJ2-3	CASSPGVFDTQYF	TGTGCCAGCAGCCCGGGAGTGTTTGATACGCAGTATTTT
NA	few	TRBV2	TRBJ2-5	CASSDRTKRGETQYF	TGTGCCAGCAGTGACCGAACTAAGAGGGGGGAGACCCAGTACTTC
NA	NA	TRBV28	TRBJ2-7	CASLHNYEQYF	TGTGCCAGCCTCCATAATTACGAGCAGTACTTC
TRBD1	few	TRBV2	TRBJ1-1	CASSGMTGRTEAFF	TGTGCCAGCAGTGGTATGACAGGGAGAACTGAAGCTTTCTTT
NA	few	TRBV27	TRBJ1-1	CASSLRGNTEAFF	TGTGCCAGCAGTTTACGGGGGAACACTGAAGCTTTCTTT
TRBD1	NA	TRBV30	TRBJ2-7	CAWSKGQGYEQYF	TGTGCCTGGAGTAAGGGACAGGGCTACGAGCAGTACTTC